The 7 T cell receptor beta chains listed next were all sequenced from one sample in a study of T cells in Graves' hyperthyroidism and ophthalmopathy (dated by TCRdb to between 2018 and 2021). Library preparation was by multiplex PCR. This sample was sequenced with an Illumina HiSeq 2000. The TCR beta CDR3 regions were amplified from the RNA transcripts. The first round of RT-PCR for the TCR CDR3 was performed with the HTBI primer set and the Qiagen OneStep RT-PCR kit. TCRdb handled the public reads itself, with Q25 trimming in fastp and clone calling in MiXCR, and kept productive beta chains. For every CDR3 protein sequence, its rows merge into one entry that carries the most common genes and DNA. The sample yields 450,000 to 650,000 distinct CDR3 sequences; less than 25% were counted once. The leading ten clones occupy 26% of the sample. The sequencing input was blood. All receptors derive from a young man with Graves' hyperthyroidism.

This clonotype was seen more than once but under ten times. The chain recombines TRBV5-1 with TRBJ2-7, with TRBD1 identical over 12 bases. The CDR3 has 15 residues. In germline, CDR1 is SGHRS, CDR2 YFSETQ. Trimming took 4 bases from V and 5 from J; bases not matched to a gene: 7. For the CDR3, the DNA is TGCGCCAGCAGCCAACCGGGACAGGGGGCCCACGAGCAGTACTTC. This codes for CASSQPGQGAHEQYF. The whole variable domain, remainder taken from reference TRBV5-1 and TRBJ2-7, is KAGVTQTPRYLIKTRGQQVTLSCSPISGHRSVSWYQQTPGQGLQFLFEYFSETQRNKGNFPGRFSGRQFSNSRSEMNVSTLELGDSALYLCASSQPGQGAHEQYFGPGTRLTVT.

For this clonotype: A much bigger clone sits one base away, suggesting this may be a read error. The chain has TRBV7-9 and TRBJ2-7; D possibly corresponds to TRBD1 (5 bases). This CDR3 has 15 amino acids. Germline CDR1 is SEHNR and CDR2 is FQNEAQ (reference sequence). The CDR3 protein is CASSGPQEPFSEQDF. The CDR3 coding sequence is TGTGCCAGCAGCGGACCACAGGAGCCCTTCTCCGAGCAGGACTTC.

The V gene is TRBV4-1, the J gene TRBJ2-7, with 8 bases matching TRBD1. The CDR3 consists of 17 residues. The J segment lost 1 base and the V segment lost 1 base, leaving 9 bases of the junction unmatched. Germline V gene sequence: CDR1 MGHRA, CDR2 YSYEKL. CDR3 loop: CASSQAGRGDRSYEQYF. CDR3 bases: TGCGCCAGCAGCCAAGCCGGACGCGGGGACAGGTCCTACGAGCAGTACTTC.

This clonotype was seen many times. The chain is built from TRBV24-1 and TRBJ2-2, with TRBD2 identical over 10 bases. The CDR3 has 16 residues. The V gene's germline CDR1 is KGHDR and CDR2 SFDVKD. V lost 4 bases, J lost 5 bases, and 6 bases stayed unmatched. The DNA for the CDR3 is TGTGCCACCAGTGAAGGACTAGCGGAGGTTACCGGGGAGCTGTTTTTT. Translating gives CATSEGLAEVTGELFF.

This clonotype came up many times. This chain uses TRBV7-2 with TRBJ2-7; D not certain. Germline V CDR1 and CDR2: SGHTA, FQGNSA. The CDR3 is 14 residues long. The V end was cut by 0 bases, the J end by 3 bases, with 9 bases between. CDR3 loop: CASSLALSRYEQYF. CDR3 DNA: TGTGCCAGCAGCTTAGCCCTCAGCCGCTACGAGCAGTACTTC.

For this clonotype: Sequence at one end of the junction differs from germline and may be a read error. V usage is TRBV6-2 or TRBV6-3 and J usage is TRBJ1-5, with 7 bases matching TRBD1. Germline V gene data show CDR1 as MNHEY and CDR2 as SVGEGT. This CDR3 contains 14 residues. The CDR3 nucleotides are TGTGCCAGTAGGGGGCTGGGAAGCAATCAGCGCCAGCATTTT. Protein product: CASRGLGSNQRQHF.

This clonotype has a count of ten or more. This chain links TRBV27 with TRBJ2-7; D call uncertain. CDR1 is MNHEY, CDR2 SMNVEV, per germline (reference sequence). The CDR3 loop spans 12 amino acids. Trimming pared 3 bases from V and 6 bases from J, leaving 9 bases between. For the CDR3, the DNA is TGTGCCAGCAGTTTCAGGTCAGGCGAGCAGTACTTC. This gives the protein CASSFRSGEQYF.